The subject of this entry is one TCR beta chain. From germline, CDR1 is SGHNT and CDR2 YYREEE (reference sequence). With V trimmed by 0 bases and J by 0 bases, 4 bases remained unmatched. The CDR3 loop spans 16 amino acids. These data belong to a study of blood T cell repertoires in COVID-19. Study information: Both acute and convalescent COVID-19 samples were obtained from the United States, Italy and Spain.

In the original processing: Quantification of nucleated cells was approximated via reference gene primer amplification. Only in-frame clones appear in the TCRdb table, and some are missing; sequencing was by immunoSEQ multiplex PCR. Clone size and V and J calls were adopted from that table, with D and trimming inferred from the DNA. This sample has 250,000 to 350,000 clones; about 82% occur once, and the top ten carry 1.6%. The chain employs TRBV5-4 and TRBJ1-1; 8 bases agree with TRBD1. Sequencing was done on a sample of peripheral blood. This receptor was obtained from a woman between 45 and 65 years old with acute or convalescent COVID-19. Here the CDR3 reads CASSLAQGVLNTEAFF. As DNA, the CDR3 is TGTGCCAGCAGCTTGGCACAGGGGGTGTTGAACACTGAAGCTTTCTTT.